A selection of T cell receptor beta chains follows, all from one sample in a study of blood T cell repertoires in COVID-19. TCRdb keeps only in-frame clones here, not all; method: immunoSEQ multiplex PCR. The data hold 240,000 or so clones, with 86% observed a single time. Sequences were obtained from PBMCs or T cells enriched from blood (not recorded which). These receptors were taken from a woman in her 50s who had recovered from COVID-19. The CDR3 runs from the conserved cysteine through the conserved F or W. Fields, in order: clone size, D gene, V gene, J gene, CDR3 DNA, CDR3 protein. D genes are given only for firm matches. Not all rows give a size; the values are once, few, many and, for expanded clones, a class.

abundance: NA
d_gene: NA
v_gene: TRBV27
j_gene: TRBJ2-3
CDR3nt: TGTGCCAGCAACAGGCCGAACACAGATACGCAGTATTTT
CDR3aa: CASNRPNTDTQYF

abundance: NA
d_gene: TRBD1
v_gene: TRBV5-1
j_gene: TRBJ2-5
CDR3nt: TGCGCCAGCAGCCGATCGACAGGGGGCCTGGGAGAGACCCAGTACTTC
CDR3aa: CASSRSTGGLGETQYF

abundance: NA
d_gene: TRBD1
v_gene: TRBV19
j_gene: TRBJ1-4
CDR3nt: TGTGCCAGTAGTTCGGGACAGACTAATGAAAAACTGTTTTTT
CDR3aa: CASSSGQTNEKLFF

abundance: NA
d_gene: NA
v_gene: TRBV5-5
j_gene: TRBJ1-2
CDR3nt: TGTGCCAGCAGCTCCCGACCGGAGAACTATGGCTACACCTTC
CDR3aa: CASSSRPENYGYTF

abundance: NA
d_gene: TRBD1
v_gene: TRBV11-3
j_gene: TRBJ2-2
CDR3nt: TGTGCCAGCAGCCCGCGGACAGGGGGGAGCGGGGAGCTGTTTTTT
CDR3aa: CASSPRTGGSGELFF

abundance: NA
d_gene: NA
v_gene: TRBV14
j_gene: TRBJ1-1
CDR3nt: TGTGCCAGCAGCCAAGAAGGCGGGCAAGAGGACACTGAAGCTTTCTTT
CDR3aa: CASSQEGGQEDTEAFF

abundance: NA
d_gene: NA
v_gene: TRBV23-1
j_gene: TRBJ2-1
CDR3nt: TGCGCCAGCAGTCTTCCCAGTCGACTGTACAATGAGCAGTTCTTC
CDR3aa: CASSLPSRLYNEQFF

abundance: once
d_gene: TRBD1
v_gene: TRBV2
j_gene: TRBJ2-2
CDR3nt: TGTGCCAGCAGCAGACAGGGCGCCGGGGAGCTGTTTTTT
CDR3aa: CASSRQGAGELFF

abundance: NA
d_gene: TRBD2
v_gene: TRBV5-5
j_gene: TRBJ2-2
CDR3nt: TGTGCCAGCAGACAACGGCGGGGGGCCGGGGAGCTGTTTTTT
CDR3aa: CASRQRRGAGELFF

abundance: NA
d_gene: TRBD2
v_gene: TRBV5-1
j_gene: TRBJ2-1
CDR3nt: TGCGCCAGCAGCAGGACTAGCGGGACTTCCTACAATGAGCAGTTCTTC
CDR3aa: CASSRTSGTSYNEQFF

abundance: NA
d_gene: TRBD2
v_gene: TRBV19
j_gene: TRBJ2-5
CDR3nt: TGTGCCAGTAGTATCTCCGGGACTAGTGTGACCCAGTACTTC
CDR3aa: CASSISGTSVTQYF

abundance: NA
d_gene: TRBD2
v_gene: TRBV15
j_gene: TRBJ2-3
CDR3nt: TGTGCCCCGACCCCGGGTAGCGGGAGAACAGATACGCAGTATTTT
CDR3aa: CAPTPGSGRTDTQYF

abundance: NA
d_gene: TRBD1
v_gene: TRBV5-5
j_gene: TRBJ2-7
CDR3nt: TGTGCCAGCAGCTCTGGACAGGGGAAAGGGTACGAGCAGTACTTC
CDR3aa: CASSSGQGKGYEQYF

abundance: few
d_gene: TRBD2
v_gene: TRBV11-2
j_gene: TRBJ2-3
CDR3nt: TGTGCCAGCAGCTTACCCGGAGGGACTAGCGGGGGAGGGGGAGATACGCAGTATTTT
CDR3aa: CASSLPGGTSGGGGDTQYF

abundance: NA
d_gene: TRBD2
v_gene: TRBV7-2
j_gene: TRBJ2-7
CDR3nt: TGTGCCAGCAGCCCGCTAGCGGCCGTCTCCTACGAGCAGTACTTC
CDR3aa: CASSPLAAVSYEQYF

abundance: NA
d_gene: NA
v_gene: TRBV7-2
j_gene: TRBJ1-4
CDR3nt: TGTGCCAGCAGCCTATCCCTGATTAATGAAAAACTGTTTTTT
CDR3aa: CASSLSLINEKLFF

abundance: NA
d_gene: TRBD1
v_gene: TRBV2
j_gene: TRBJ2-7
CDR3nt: TGTGCCAGCAGTAGGCCTACAGGGGGTAGGGGTGAGCAGTACTTC
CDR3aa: CASSRPTGGRGEQYF

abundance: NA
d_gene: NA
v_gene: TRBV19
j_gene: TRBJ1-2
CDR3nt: TGTGCCAGTTCAGCTAACTATGGCTACACCTTC
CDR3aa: CASSANYGYTF

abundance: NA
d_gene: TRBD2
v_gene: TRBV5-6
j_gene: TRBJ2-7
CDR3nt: TGTGCCAGCAGCTCGCAAACTAGCGGGTGGTCCTACGAGCAGTACTTC
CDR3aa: CASSSQTSGWSYEQYF

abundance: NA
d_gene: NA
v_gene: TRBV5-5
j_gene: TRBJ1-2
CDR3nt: TGTGCCAGCAGCTCGGGGGGGAACTCTAACTATGGCTACACCTTC
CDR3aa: CASSSGGNSNYGYTF

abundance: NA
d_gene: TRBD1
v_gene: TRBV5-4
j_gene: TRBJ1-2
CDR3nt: TGTGCCAGCAGCCTGGGGGGACAGGCGAACTATGGCTACACCTTC
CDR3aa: CASSLGGQANYGYTF

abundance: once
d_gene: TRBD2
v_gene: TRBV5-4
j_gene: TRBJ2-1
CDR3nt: TGTGCCAGCAGCCTTAGCGGGGGCTCCTACAATGAGCAGTTCTTC
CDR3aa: CASSLSGGSYNEQFF

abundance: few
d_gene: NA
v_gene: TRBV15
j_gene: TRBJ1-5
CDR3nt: TGTGCCACCAGCAGCTCACAGGGTAGTAGCAATCAGCCCCAGCATTTT
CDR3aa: CATSSSQGSSNQPQHF

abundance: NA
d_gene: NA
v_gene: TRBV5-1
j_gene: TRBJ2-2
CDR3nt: TGCGCCAGCAGCCGTGGTAGTTCCGCCGGGGAGCTGTTTTTT
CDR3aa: CASSRGSSAGELFF

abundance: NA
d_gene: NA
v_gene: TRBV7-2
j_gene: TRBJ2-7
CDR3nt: TGTGCCAGCAGCTTAGTAGGGGGTGGAATGGACGAGCAGTACTTC
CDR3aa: CASSLVGGGMDEQYF

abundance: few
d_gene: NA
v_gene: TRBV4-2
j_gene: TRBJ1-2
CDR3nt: TGTGCCAGCAGCCAAGATTCAGGGTTCGGCTACACCTTC
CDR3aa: CASSQDSGFGYTF

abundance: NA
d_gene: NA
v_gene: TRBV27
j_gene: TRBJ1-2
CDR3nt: TGTGCCAGCACTACCGGGGCAGGGGATGGCTACACCTTC
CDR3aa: CASTTGAGDGYTF

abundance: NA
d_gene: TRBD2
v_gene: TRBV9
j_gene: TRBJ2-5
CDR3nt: TGTGCCAGCAGCGTAGTCCCTCTAGCGGGGGGGCAAGAGACCCAGTACTTC
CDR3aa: CASSVVPLAGGQETQYF

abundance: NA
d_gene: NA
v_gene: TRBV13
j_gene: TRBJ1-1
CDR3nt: TGTGCCAGCAGCTTTCTTATCAGAGGCACTGAAGCTTTCTTT
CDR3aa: CASSFLIRGTEAFF

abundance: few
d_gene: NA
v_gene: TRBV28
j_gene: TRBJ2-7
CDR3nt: TGTGCCAGCAGTTCCCCGACAGGACTTGGATCCTACGAGCAGTACTTC
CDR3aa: CASSSPTGLGSYEQYF

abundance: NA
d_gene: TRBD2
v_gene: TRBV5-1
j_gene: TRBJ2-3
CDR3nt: TGCGCCAGCAGCTTCTTCCGGGCGGGAGGACTCCATAGCACAGATACGCAGTATTTT
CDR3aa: CASSFFRAGGLHSTDTQYF

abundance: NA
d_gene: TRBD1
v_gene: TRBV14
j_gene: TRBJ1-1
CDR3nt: TGTGCCAGCAGCGATGACAGGGGGGCCCTGAGGGCTTTCTTT
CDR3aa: CASSDDRGALRAFF

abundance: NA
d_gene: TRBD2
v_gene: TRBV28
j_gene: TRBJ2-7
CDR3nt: TGTGCCAGCAGCCAATTTTGGGGACTAGACTCCTACGAGCAGTACTTC
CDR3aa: CASSQFWGLDSYEQYF

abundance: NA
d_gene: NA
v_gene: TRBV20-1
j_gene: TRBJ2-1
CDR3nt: TGCAGTGCTAGCGGGGTCCATGAGCAGTTCTTC
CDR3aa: CSASGVHEQFF

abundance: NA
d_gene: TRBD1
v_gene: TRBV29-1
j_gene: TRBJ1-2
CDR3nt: TGCAGCGTTACCGGGACAGGGGGTTCGAACTATGGCTACACCTTC
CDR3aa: CSVTGTGGSNYGYTF

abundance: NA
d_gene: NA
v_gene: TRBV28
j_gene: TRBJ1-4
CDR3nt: TGTGCCAGTCAGGGGACTAATGAAAAACTGTTTTTT
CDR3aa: CASQGTNEKLFF

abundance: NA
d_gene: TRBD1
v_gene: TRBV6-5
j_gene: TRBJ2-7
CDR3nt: TGTGCCGCTAAAGACAGGGCTTTGAGCGAGCAGTACTTC
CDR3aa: CAAKDRALSEQYF

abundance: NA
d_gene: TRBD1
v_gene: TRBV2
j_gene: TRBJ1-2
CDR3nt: TGTGCCAGCAGTGAATGGGACAGGGTTGGCTACACCTTC
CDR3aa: CASSEWDRVGYTF

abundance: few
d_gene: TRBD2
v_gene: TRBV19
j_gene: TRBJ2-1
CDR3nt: TGTGCCAGTAGTGCCGTAGCGGGAGGGAGTTTCAATGAGCAGTTCTTC
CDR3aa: CASSAVAGGSFNEQFF

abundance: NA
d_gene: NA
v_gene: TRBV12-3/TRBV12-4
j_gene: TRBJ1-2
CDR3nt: TGTGCCAGCAGTTTAGACAGTTCCTATGGCTACACCTTC
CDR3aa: CASSLDSSYGYTF

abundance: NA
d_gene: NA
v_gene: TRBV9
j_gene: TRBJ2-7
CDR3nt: TGTGCCAGCAGCGTAGGCCCCGTTGGGCACTACGAGCAGTACTTC
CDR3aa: CASSVGPVGHYEQYF

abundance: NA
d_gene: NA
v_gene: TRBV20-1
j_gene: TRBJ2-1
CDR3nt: TGCAGTGCAACATACAATGAGCAGTTCTTC
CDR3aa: CSATYNEQFF

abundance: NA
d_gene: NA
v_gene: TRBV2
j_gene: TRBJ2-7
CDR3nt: TGTGCCAGCAGTGTGAGCTACGAGCAGTACTTC
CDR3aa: CASSVSYEQYF

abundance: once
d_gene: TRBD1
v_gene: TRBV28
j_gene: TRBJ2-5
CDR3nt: TGTGCCAGCAGTTTGCACGGGACAGGGGACCGATTGACCCAGTACTTC
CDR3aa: CASSLHGTGDRLTQYF

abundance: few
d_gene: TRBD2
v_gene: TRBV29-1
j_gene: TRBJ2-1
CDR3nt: TGCAGCGTTGCTAGCGGGATTTCCTACAATGAGCAGTTCTTC
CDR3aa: CSVASGISYNEQFF

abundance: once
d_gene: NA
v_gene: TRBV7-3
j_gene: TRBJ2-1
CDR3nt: TGTGCCAGCAGCTTAACGGGTTGGGGAGAGGAGCAGTTCTTC
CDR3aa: CASSLTGWGEEQFF

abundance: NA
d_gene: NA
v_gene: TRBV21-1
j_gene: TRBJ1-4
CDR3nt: TGTGCCAGCTTTGGTCCGGGACAGAATAATGAAAAACTGTTTTTT
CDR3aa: CASFGPGQNNEKLFF

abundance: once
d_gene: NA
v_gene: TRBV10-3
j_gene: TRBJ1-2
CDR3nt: TGTGCCACCTCAGGTACCTATGGCTACACCTTC
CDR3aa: CATSGTYGYTF

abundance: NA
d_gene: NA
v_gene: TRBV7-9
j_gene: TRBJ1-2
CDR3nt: TGTGCCAGCAGCCCGATAGTTGTAGGCTACACCTTC
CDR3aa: CASSPIVVGYTF

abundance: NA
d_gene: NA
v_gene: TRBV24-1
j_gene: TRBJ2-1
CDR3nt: TGTGCCACCAGTGATGCGGGGAAGCCCTACAATGAGCAGTTCTTC
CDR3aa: CATSDAGKPYNEQFF

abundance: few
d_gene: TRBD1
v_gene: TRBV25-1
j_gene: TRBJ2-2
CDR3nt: TGTGCCAGCAGTGGACAGGGGGACACCGGGGAGCTGTTTTTT
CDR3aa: CASSGQGDTGELFF

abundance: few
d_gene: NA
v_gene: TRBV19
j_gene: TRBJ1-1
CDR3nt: TGTGCCAGTTCCCCACTATCGCTCCGCCAGGGGATGCCTTTAGAGTCCGAAGCTTTCTTT
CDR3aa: CASSPLSLRQGMPLESEAFF

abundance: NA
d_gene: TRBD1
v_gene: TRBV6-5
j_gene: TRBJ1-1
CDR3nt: TGTGCCAGCAAACCGGGACAGGGGGCTCTGGGGGCTTTCTTT
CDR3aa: CASKPGQGALGAFF

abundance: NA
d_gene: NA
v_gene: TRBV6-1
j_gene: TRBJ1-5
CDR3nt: TGTGCCAGCAGCTTCGGTCATAGCAATCAGCCCCAGCATTTT
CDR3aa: CASSFGHSNQPQHF

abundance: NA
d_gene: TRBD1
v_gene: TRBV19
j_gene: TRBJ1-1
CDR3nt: TGTGCCAGTAGTGTACAGGGGCAGGGCACTGAAGCTTTCTTT
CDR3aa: CASSVQGQGTEAFF

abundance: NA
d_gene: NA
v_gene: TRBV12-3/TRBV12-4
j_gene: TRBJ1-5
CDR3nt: TGTGCCAGTACGATGTCGGAGCATCAGCCCCAGCATTTT
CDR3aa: CASTMSEHQPQHF